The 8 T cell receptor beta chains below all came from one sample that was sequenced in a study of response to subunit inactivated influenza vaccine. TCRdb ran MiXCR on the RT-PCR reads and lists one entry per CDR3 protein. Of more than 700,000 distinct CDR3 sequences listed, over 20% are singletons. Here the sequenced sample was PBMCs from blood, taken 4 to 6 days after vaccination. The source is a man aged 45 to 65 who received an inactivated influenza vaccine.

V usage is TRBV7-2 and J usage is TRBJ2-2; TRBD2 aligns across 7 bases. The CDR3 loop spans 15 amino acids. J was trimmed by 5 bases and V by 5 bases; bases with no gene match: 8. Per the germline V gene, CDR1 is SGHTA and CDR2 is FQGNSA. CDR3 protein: CASSPRGEGTGELFF. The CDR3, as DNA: TGTGCCAGCAGCCCACGGGGGGAGGGTACCGGGGAGCTGTTTTTT.

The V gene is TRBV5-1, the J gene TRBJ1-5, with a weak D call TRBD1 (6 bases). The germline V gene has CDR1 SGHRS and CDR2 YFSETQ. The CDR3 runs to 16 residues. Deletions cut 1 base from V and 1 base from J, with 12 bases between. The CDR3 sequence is CASSLMGRGSNQPQHF. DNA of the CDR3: TGCGCCAGCAGCTTGATGGGCAGGGGCAGCAATCAGCCCCAGCATTTT.

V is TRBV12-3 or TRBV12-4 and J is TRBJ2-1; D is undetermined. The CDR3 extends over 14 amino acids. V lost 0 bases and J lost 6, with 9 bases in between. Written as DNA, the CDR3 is TGTGCCAGCAGTTTAGCGCCCGTACCCAATGAGCAGTTCTTC. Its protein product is CASSLAPVPNEQFF.

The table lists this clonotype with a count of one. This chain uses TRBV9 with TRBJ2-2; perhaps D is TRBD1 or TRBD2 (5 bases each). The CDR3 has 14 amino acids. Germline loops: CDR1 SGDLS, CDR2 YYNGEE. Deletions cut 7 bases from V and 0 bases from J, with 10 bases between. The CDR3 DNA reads TGTGCCAGCTGTGAGGGGCCGAACACCGGGGAGCTGTTTTTT. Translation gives CASCEGPNTGELFF.

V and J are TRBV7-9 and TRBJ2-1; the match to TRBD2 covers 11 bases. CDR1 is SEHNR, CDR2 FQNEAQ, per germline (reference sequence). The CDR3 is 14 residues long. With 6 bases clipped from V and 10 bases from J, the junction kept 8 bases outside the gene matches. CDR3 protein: CASRTTGTSGEQFF. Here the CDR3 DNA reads TGTGCCAGCAGGACAACCGGGACTAGCGGCGAGCAGTTCTTC.

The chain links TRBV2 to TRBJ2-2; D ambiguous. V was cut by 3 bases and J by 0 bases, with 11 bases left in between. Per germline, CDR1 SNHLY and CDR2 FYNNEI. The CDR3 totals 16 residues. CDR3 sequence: CASSDESIANTGELFF. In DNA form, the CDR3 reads TGTGCCAGCAGTGATGAGAGCATCGCGAACACCGGGGAGCTGTTTTTT. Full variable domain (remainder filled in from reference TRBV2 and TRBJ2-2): EPEVTQTPSHQVTQMGQEVILRCVPISNHLYFYWYRQILGQKVEFLVSFYNNEISEKSEIFDDQFSVERPDGSNFTLKIRSTKLEDSAMYFCASSDESIANTGELFFGEGSRLTVL.

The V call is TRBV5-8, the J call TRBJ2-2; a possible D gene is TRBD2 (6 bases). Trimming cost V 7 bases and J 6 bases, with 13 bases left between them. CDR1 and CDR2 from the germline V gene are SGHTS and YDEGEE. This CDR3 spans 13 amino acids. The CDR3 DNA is TGTGCCAGCGGGGCGGGACCGGCCGGGGAGCTGTTTTTT. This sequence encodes CASGAGPAGELFF.

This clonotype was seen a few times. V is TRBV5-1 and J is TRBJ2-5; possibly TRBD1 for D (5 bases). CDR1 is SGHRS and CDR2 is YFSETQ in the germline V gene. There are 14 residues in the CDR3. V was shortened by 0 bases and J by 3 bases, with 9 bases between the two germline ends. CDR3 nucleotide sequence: TGCGCCAGCAGCTTGGCTCGACAGAAAGAGACCCAGTACTTC. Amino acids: CASSLARQKETQYF.